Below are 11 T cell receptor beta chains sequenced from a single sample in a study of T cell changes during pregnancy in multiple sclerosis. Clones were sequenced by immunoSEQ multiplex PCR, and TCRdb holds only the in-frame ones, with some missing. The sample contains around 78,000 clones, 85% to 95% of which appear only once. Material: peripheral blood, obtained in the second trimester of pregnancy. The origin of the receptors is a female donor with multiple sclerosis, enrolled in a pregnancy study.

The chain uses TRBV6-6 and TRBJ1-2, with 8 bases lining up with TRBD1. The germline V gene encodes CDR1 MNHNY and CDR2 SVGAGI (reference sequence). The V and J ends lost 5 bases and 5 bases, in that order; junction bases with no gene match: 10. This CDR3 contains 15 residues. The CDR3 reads CASSPIGQGSYGYTF. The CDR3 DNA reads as TGTGCCAGCAGTCCCATCGGACAGGGAAGTTATGGCTACACCTTC.

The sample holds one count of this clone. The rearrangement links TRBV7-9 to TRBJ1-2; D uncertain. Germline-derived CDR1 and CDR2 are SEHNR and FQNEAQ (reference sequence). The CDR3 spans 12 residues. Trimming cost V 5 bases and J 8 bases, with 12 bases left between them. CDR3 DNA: TGTGCCAGCAGCCGACGAGGTGGGGGCTACACCTTC. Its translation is CASSRRGGGYTF. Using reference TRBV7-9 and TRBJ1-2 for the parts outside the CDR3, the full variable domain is DTGVSQNPRHKITKRGQNVTFRCDPISEHNRLYWYRQTLGQGPEFLTYFQNEAQLEKSRLLSDRFSAERPKGSFSTLEIQRTEQGDSAMYLCASSRRGGGYTFGSGTRLTVV.

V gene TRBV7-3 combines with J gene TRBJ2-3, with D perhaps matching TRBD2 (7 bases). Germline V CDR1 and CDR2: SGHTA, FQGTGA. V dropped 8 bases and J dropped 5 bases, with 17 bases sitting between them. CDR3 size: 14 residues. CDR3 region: CASGRGADGDTQYF. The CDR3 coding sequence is TGTGCCAGCGGCCGGGGGGCCGATGGAGATACGCAGTATTTT.

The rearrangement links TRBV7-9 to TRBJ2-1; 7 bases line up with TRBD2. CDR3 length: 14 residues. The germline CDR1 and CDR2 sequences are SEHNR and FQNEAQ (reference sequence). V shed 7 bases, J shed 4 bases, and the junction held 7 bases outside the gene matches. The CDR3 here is CASNLAGDYNEQFF. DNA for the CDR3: TGTGCCAGCAATCTGGCGGGGGATTACAATGAGCAGTTCTTC.

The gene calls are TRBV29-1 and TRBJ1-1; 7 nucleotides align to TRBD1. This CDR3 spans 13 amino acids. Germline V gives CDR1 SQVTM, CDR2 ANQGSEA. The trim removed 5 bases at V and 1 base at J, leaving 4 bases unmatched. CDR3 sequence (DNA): TGCAGCGTTTCGACAGGGCAGAACACTGAAGCTTTCTTT. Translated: CSVSTGQNTEAFF.

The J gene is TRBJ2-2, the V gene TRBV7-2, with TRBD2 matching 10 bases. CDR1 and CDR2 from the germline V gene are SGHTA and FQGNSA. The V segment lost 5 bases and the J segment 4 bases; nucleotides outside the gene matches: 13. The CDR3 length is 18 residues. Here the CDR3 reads CASSPSSGRAESTGELFF. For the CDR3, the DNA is TGTGCCAGCAGCCCATCCAGCGGGAGGGCCGAAAGCACCGGGGAGCTGTTTTTT.

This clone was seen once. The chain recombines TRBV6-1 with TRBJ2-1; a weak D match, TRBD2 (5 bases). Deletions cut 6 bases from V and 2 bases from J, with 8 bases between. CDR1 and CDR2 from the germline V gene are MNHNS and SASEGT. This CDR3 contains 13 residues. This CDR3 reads CASRPGTYNEQFF. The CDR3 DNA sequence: TGTGCCAGCAGGCCCGGGACCTACAATGAGCAGTTCTTC.

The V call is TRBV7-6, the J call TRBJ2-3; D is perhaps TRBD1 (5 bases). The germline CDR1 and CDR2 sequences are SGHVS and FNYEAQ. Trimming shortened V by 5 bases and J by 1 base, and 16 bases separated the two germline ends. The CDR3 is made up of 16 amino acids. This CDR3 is CASSQTGEGGTDTQYF. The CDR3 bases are TGTGCCAGCAGCCAAACTGGCGAAGGGGGCACAGATACGCAGTATTTT.

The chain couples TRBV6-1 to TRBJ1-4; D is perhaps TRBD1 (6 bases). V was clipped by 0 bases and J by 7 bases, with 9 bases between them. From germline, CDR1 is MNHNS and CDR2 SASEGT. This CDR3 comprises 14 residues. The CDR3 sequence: CASSEAGGTEKLFF. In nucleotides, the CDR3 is TGTGCCAGCAGTGAAGCAGGGGGTACTGAAAAACTGTTTTTT.

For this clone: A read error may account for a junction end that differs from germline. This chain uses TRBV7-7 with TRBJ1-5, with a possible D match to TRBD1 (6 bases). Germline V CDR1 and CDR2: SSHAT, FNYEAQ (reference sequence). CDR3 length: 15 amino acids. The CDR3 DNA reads TGTGCTAGCAGCTTCGGGGGGGCCACAAATCAGCCCCAGCATTTT. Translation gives CASSFGGATNQPQHF.

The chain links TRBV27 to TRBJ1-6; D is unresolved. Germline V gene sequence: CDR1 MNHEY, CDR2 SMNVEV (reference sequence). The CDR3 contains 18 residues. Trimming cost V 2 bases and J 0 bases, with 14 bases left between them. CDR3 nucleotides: TGTGCCAGCAGTTTAGCGGGAGGGTACGGCTCCTATAATTCACCCCTCCACTTT. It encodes CASSLAGGYGSYNSPLHF.